Each of the 26 T cell receptor beta chains below was sequenced from the same sample in a study of spatial heterogeneity in lung cancer. Via MiXCR, TCRdb re-called the 5' RACE reads, giving one row per CDR3 protein. The sample holds over 50,000 distinct CDR3 sequences; approximately 6% are singletons and the top ten take roughly 14%. Time point described: sample taken at primary tumor resection. Sequenced here: PBMCs, sampled at surgery. The origin of the receptors is a female donor with early-stage non-small cell lung cancer.

The chain recombines TRBV20-1 with TRBJ2-2; 7 positions match TRBD1. The CDR3 consists of 13 residues. Germline V CDR1 and CDR2: DFQATT, SNEGSKA (reference sequence). V lost 3 bases to trimming and J lost 5 bases; unmatched junction nucleotides: 3. The CDR3 loop is CSASETGTGELFF. In DNA form, the CDR3 reads TGCAGTGCTAGCGAGACAGGGACCGGGGAGCTGTTTTTT.

This clonotype was picked up many times. The genes are TRBV23-1 and TRBJ2-2, with 7 positions matching TRBD1. TRBV23-1 is given ORF status, its function remaining uncertain. The CDR3 runs 16 residues. The ends lost 3 bases at V and 4 bases at J; junction bases unmatched: 8. The CDR3 bases are TGCGCCAGCAGTCATAGACAGGGATTGAGCACCGGGGAGCTGTTTTTT. This gives the protein CASSHRQGLSTGELFF.

This clonotype was seen repeatedly, ten times or more. The chain is built from TRBV7-9 and TRBJ2-7; 9 bases align to TRBD1. The CDR3 spans 15 residues. Unmatched junction bases numbered 10, after V lost 5 bases and J lost 5 bases. From germline, CDR1 is SEHNR and CDR2 FQNEAQ (reference sequence). The CDR3 sequence: CASSRPGQGRNEQYV. The CDR3 DNA sequence: TGTGCCAGCAGCCGCCCCGGACAGGGGAGGAACGAGCAGTACGTC.

In this sample, this clonotype turned up many times. This chain links TRBV10-1 with TRBJ1-1; D gene ambiguous. The V gene's germline CDR1 is WNHNN and CDR2 SYGVQD (reference sequence). V lost 0 bases and J lost 4, with 9 bases in between. CDR3 length: 14 residues. The CDR3 loop reads CASSESGTGTEAFF. The CDR3 DNA reads as TGCGCCAGCAGTGAGTCAGGCACCGGCACTGAAGCTTTCTTT.

This clonotype turned up a few times. J is TRBJ2-1 and V is TRBV11-3; D tentatively fits TRBD1 or TRBD2 (6 bases each). The CDR3 consists of 19 residues. V lost 0 bases, J lost 3 bases, and 21 bases lay in between. The V gene's germline CDR1 is SGHNT and CDR2 YENEEA. In DNA form, the CDR3 reads TGTGCCAGCAGCTTAGATCGAAGGGGGATAGCGCGGGGCTACAATGAGCAGTTCTTC. Translating it yields CASSLDRRGIARGYNEQFF.

This clonotype turned up a few times. The chain carries TRBV6-6 and TRBJ2-7; TRBD2 matches at 9 bases. The CDR3 runs 14 residues. After removal of 6 bases from V and 0 bases from J, the junction contained 3 bases not matched to a gene. Germline CDR1 and CDR2: MNHNY and SVGAGI (reference sequence). The CDR3 coding sequence is TGTGCCAGCAGATTAGCGGGAGACTCCTACGAGCAGTACTTC. Amino acid sequence: CASRLAGDSYEQYF.

This clonotype was recorded many times. V is TRBV28 and J is TRBJ1-1; TRBD1 is a possible D gene (5 bases). Germline assignment: CDR1 MDHEN and CDR2 SYDVKM. V gave up 11 bases and J gave up 0 bases, with 13 bases separating them. The CDR3 runs to 13 residues. The CDR3 region is CAAGGDLNTEAFF. In DNA form, the CDR3 reads TGTGCCGCCGGAGGGGACCTGAACACTGAAGCTTTCTTT.

The chain is built from TRBV11-2 and TRBJ1-3, with D unresolved. The CDR3 runs 13 residues. Germline CDR1 is SGHAT and CDR2 is FQNNGV. The V gene lost 1 base and the J gene lost 7 bases, with 8 bases spanning the gap. The CDR3 region has the DNA TGTGCCAGCAGCTTAGGGCGTCTCAACACCATATATTTT. It is translated as CASSLGRLNTIYF.

This clonotype was detected many times. The gene calls are TRBV7-3 and TRBJ2-2, with TRBD2 as a possible D gene (6 bases). V lost 5 bases to trimming and J lost 2 bases, with 9 bases between them. The CDR3 has 14 amino acids. Per germline, CDR1 SGHTA and CDR2 FQGTGA. This CDR3 is CASSPGLNTGELFF. CDR3 nucleotides: TGTGCCAGCAGCCCGGGACTCAACACCGGGGAGCTGTTTTTT. Drawing the rest from reference TRBV7-3 and TRBJ2-2, the complete variable domain is GAGVSQTPSNKVTEKGKYVELRCDPISGHTALYWYRQSLGQGPEFLIYFQGTGAADDSGLPNDRFFAVRPEGSVSTLKIQRTERGDSAVYLCASSPGLNTGELFFGEGSRLTVL.

This clonotype has at least ten counts. This chain joins TRBV6-5 and TRBJ2-2; D could derive from TRBD1 or TRBD2 (6 bases each). The V end was cut by 0 bases, the J end by 1 base, with 18 bases between. CDR1 is MNHEY, CDR2 SVGAGI, per germline. The CDR3 runs 19 residues. The CDR3 sequence: CASSYSAPPGGLNTGELFF. The CDR3 DNA reads TGTGCCAGCAGTTACTCGGCCCCACCCGGGGGCCTGAACACCGGGGAGCTGTTTTTT.

At least ten counts were recorded for this clonotype. V usage is TRBV7-6 and J usage is TRBJ1-1; TRBD1 aligns across 8 bases. The CDR3 spans 16 residues. Germline CDR1 SGHVS, CDR2 FNYEAQ. J was trimmed by 1 base and V by 5 bases; bases with no gene match: 9. The CDR3 DNA is TGTGCCAGCAGCGCCAACCGACAGGGGTGGAACACTGAAGCTTTCTTT. This codes for CASSANRQGWNTEAFF.

This clonotype showed up many times. V usage is TRBV19 and J usage is TRBJ1-5, with 10 nucleotides matching TRBD1. The CDR3 is 14 amino acids. The J segment lost 4 bases and the V segment lost 5 bases, leaving 2 bases of the junction unmatched. Germline V gene sequence: CDR1 LNHDA, CDR2 SQIVND (reference sequence). CDR3 amino acids: CASSPGQGNQPQHF. The CDR3 nucleotides read TGTGCCAGTAGTCCGGGACAGGGGAATCAGCCCCAGCATTTT.

This clonotype was seen only a few times. In DNA form, the CDR3 reads TGTGCCAGCAGTTTGAGGGACAGGAACACTGAAGCTTTCTTT. Translating gives CASSLRDRNTEAFF. The rearrangement joins TRBV27 to TRBJ1-1, with 7 bases identical to TRBD1. Unmatched junction bases numbered 2, after V lost 3 bases and J lost 1 base. The CDR3 has 14 residues. CDR1 is MNHEY, CDR2 SMNVEV, per germline (reference sequence).

This clonotype occurred many times. The genes are TRBV24-1 and TRBJ1-1, with a tentative D call TRBD1 (5 bases). Germline V gives CDR1 KGHDR, CDR2 SFDVKD. V lost 2 bases and J lost 3, with 27 bases in between. The CDR3 length is 20 residues. DNA of the CDR3: TGTGCCACCAGTGATTGGGGTAACAGGATCGGAAGGAATTGGGACACTGAAGCTTTCTTT. The encoded protein is CATSDWGNRIGRNWDTEAFF.

This clonotype was observed many times. The rearrangement links TRBV7-9 to TRBJ2-1; TRBD2 aligns across 7 bases. The length of the CDR3 is 15 residues. CDR1 SEHNR and CDR2 FQNEAQ come from the germline V gene (reference sequence). Trimming took 3 bases from V and 4 from J; bases not matched to a gene: 6. The CDR3 DNA sequence: TGTGCCAGCAGCTTTCAGGAGGGAGGGTACAATGAGCAGTTCTTC. Its protein product is CASSFQEGGYNEQFF. The variable domain in full, completed from reference TRBV7-9 and TRBJ2-1, reads DTGVSQNPRHKITKRGQNVTFRCDPISEHNRLYWYRQTLGQGPEFLTYFQNEAQLEKSRLLSDRFSAERPKGSFSTLEIQRTEQGDSAMYLCASSFQEGGYNEQFFGPGTRLTVL.

At least ten counts were recorded for this clonotype. The rearrangement links TRBV21-1 to TRBJ1-3. TRBV21-1 is recorded as a pseudogene. The CDR3 has 16 residues. The CDR3, as DNA: TGTGCCAGCAGCAAGCGGACGGATGACTCTGGAAACACCATATATTTT. It specifies CASSKRTDDSGNTIYF.

This clonotype was counted many times. V gene TRBV12-3 or TRBV12-4 combines with J gene TRBJ1-2; D gene ambiguous. The V gene lost 3 bases and the J gene lost 6 bases, with 17 bases spanning the gap. The CDR3 totals 15 residues. The CDR3 is CASSLRTVQRDGYTF. The CDR3 DNA follows: TGTGCCAGCAGTTTGAGGACGGTCCAACGGGATGGCTACACCTTC.

This clonotype was observed a handful of times. V is TRBV5-1 and J is TRBJ1-1; a weak D match, TRBD1 (5 bases). Germline V gene data show CDR1 as SGHRS and CDR2 as YFSETQ. The ends were cut back, 4 bases at V and 3 bases at J, with 13 bases in the middle. The CDR3 totals 14 residues. The CDR3 loop reads CASSPGLLDTEAFF. The CDR3 nucleotides read TGCGCCAGCAGCCCAGGGCTATTGGACACTGAAGCTTTCTTT.

The table lists this clonotype with many counts. This sequence joins TRBV12-3 or TRBV12-4 and TRBJ2-5, with a possible D match to TRBD2 (5 bases). The CDR3 totals 15 residues. V dropped 5 bases and J dropped 5 bases, with 18 bases sitting between them. DNA for the CDR3: TGTGCCAGCAGTCGCCGGGGTCCCGATGGGGAGACCCAGTACTTC. Translating it yields CASSRRGPDGETQYF.

This clonotype has a count of ten or more. The J gene is TRBJ1-6, the V gene TRBV12-3 or TRBV12-4, with D hard to call. V lost 6 bases and J 0 bases, leaving 9 bases between the germline ends. The CDR3 length is 15 residues. The CDR3 loop is CASSQSGSYNSPLHF. CDR3 in DNA: TGTGCCAGCAGCCAATCGGGCTCCTATAATTCACCCCTCCACTTT.

At least ten counts were recorded for this clonotype. The chain combines TRBV9 with TRBJ2-3; 7 nucleotides agree with TRBD2. The germline CDR1 and CDR2 sequences are SGDLS and YYNGEE. V gave up 0 bases and J gave up 4 bases; unmatched junction bases: 8. This CDR3 is built from 16 residues. The CDR3 sequence: CASSVGGGSSADTQYF. The CDR3 nucleotides are TGTGCCAGCAGCGTAGGGGGCGGGAGCTCCGCAGATACGCAGTATTTT.

The rearrangement uses TRBV19 and TRBJ2-2; 7 bases agree with TRBD1. The CDR3 spans 16 residues. Trimming removed 5 bases from V and 7 bases from J; junction bases left unmatched: 13. Germline values: CDR1 LNHDA, CDR2 SQIVND (reference sequence). CDR3 in amino acids: CASSPTRTGLNGELFF. CDR3 bases: TGTGCCAGTAGTCCCACAAGGACAGGCCTCAACGGGGAGCTGTTTTTT.

This chain connects TRBV7-2 to TRBJ2-5; 9 nucleotides agree with TRBD2. This CDR3 is built from 15 residues. Germline CDR1 and CDR2: SGHTA and FQGNSA. The V segment lost 4 bases and the J segment 4 bases; nucleotides outside the gene matches: 7. CDR3 sequence (DNA): TGTGCCAGCAGCTCCCTGCTAGCGGGACGAGAGACCCAGTACTTC. As protein: CASSSLLAGRETQYF.

The sample holds a few counts of this clonotype. The chain carries TRBV5-1 and TRBJ2-3, with 9 bases matching TRBD1. Unmatched junction bases numbered 2, after V lost 7 bases and J lost 5 bases. CDR1 and CDR2 from the germline V gene are SGHRS and YFSETQ. The length of the CDR3 is 12 residues. The CDR3 nucleotides read TGCGCCAGCTTGGGACAGGGAGATACGCAGTATTTT. Translation gives CASLGQGDTQYF.

The chain couples TRBV6-1 to TRBJ2-1; D possibly corresponds to TRBD2 (6 bases). Germline V gives CDR1 MNHNS, CDR2 SASEGT. The CDR3 runs 15 residues. Between the trimmed V and J ends, which lost 7 bases and 6 bases, there was a span of 19 bases. The CDR3 DNA follows: TGTGCCAGCACCCTGGGGGGTATTAGTGGCAATGAGCAGTTCTTC. It translates to CASTLGGISGNEQFF.

In its sample, this clonotype was seen a few times. The chain combines TRBV5-5 with TRBJ2-7; 10 nucleotides line up with TRBD1. Germline lookup yields CDR1 SGHKS and CDR2 YYEKEE (reference sequence). V shed 2 bases, J shed 3 bases, and the junction held 2 bases outside the gene matches. The CDR3 consists of 14 residues. The CDR3 bases are TGTGCCAGCAGCTTTGGGACAGGGGTCTACGAGCAGTACTTC. Its protein product is CASSFGTGVYEQYF.